This T cell receptor (beta chain) was sequenced for a study of blood T cell repertoires in COVID-19. The wider study: Italy, Spain and the United States were the sources of the convalescent and acute COVID-19 samples. In each case, the material was cDNA or gDNA derived from T cells, B-cell-depleted T cells, or PBMCs.

CDR3 length: 12 amino acids. Losses at the gene ends were 5 bases for V and 3 bases for J; bases not matched to a gene: 2. CDR1 is GTSNPN, CDR2 SVGIG, per germline (reference sequence). In the authors' workflow: From reference gene primer amplification, estimates of nucleated cell counts were derived. TCRdb keeps only in-frame clones here, not all; method: immunoSEQ multiplex PCR. V and J calls and clone size come straight from that table; D and trimming were deduced from the DNA. The profile shows roughly 83,000 clones, 86% of them singletons. This clone was observed once. The TCR was taken from a man aged 45-60 years with active COVID-19. V usage is TRBV30 and J usage is TRBJ1-1; TRBD1 agrees at 8 bases. Sequencing input: peripheral blood. CDR3 DNA sequence: TGTGCCTGGGGACAGGGCCACACTGAAGCTTTCTTT. It is translated as CAWGQGHTEAFF.